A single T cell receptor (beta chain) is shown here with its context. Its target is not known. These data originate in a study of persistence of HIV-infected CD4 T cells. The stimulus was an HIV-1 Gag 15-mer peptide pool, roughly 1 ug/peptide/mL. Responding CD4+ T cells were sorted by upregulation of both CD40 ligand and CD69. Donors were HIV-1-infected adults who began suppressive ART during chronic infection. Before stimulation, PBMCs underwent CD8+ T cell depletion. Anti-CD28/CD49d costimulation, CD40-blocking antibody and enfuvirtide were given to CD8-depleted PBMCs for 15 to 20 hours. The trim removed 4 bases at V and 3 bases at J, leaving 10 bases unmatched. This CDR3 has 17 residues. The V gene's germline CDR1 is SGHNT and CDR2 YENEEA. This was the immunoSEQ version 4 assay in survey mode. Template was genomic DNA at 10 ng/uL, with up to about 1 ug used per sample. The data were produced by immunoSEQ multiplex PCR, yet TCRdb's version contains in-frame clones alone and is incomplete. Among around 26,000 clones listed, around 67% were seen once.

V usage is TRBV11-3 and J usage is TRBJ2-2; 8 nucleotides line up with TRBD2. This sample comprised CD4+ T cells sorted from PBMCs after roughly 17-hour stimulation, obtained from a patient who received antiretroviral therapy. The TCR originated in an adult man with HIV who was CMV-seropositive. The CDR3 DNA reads TGTGCCAGCAGCTCCGACCGGGGGGGGTCGTACACCGGGGAGCTGTTTTTT. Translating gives CASSSDRGGSYTGELFF.